This TCR beta chain was observed in a study of shared T cell receptors in the human thymus. Method: immunoSEQ multiplex PCR; TCRdb's copy keeps in-frame clones and lacks some. The sample holds hundreds of thousands of clones; about 90% are singletons and the top ten take 0.0094%. In germline, CDR1 is SGDLS, CDR2 YYNGEE. The CDR3 spans 11 residues. Germline trimming cut 3 bases from V and 12 bases from J; bases unmatched to any gene: 1. This sample was also put to use in a study of human thymus T cells. That paper notes: Biased V and J segment usage appeared in thymus and peripheral blood. In unrelated individuals, thymic repertoires overlapped highly, according to related research.

What was sequenced was thymocytes. This TCR came from a boy younger than two with a congenital heart defect. The genes are TRBV9 and TRBJ2-1; 9 nucleotides align to TRBD1. This chain's CDR3 is CASSAGQGQFF. CDR3 nucleotides: TGTGCCAGCAGCGCGGGACAGGGGCAGTTCTTC.